This entry lists 3 T cell receptor beta chains sequenced from one sample in a study of cytomegalovirus exposure and HLA in healthy donors. Primers included in the PCR were 60 Vbeta and 13 Jbeta primers. Here immunoSEQ multiplex PCR was the method, and the copy in TCRdb shows in-frame clones only, minus some. The sample holds some 120,000 clones. The sample taken for sequencing was PBMCs. The receptors here all came from a woman in her fifties or sixties in good health and CMV-seronegative.

V and J are TRBV28 and TRBJ2-3; the D gene is possibly TRBD2 (6 bases). The CDR3 consists of 14 residues. The ends were cut back, 5 bases at V and 3 bases at J, with 12 bases in the middle. The germline V gene has CDR1 MDHEN and CDR2 SYDVKM. CDR3 sequence (DNA): TGTGCCAGCAGTGATAGGAGGGGAACAGATACGCAGTATTTT. Protein: CASSDRRGTDTQYF.

The V and J genes are TRBV5-6 and TRBJ2-5; D may be TRBD2 (7 bases). Trimming pared 3 bases from V and 5 bases from J, leaving 17 bases between. The CDR3 covers 15 residues. Looked up from germline, CDR1 is SGHDT and CDR2 is YYEEEE. The CDR3 protein is CASSWGPRGGETQYF. CDR3 bases: TGTGCCAGCAGCTGGGGCCCTAGGGGGGGGGAGACCCAGTACTTC.

The chain carries TRBV28 and TRBJ1-6, with unresolved D. Trimming took off 10 bases at V and 0 bases at J, with 10 bases between the two ends. CDR1 and CDR2 (germline): MDHEN, SYDVKM. The CDR3 has 14 residues. CDR3 amino acids: CATSGSSYNSPLHF. The CDR3 nucleotides read TGTGCCACAAGTGGGAGCTCCTATAATTCACCCCTCCACTTT.